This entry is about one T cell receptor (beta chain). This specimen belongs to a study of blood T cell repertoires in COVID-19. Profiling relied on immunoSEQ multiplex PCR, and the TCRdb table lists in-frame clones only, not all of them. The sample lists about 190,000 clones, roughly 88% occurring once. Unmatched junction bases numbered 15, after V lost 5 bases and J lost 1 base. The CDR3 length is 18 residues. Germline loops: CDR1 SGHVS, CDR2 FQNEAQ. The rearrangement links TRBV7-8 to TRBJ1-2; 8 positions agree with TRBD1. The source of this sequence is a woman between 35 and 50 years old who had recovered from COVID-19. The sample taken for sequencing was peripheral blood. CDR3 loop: CASSPRTGMRDGNYGYTF. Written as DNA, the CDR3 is TGTGCCAGCAGCCCCAGGACAGGGATGAGGGATGGTAACTATGGCTACACCTTC. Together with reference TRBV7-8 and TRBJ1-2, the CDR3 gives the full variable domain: GAGVSQSPRYKVAKRGQDVALRCDPISGHVSLFWYQQALGQGPEFLTYFQNEAQLDKSGLPSDRFFAERPEGSVSTLKIQRTQQEDSAVYLCASSPRTGMRDGNYGYTFGSGTRLTVV.